Shown below are 12 T cell receptor beta chains from a single sample sequenced in a study of graft-versus-host responses after intestinal transplantation. These TCRs are of unknown antigen specificity. The repertoire was sequenced with immunoSEQ multiplex PCR; TCRdb's copy has only in-frame clones and lacks some. In the table there are 85,000 to 90,000 clones, roughly 92% of which are singletons. The sequenced sample was unstimulated CD4+ T cells sorted from spleen or lymph node cells, obtained before intestinal transplant. The source is a human donor who received an intestinal transplant.

This clone showed up just once. In DNA form, the CDR3 reads TGTGCCAGCAAATCAGGGTTCACCGGGGAGCTGTTTTTT. It encodes CASKSGFTGELFF. This chain uses TRBV7-9 with TRBJ2-2; possible D gene TRBD1, 5 bases. The CDR3 extends over 13 amino acids. V lost 7 bases and J 4 bases, leaving 10 bases between the germline ends. The germline gives CDR1 SEHNR, CDR2 FQNEAQ (reference sequence).

This clone has just one count. The V call is TRBV2, the J call TRBJ1-2; D is ambiguous. This CDR3 region has 13 residues. Trimming removed 6 bases at V and 2 bases at J, with 10 bases between. Germline V gene sequence: CDR1 SNHLY, CDR2 FYNNEI. As DNA, the CDR3 is TGTGCCAGCAGGAGGAGATCCAACTATGGCTACACCTTC. This codes for CASRRRSNYGYTF.

A few counts support this clone. The rearrangement uses TRBV2 and TRBJ1-3; 8 bases map to TRBD1. The CDR3 consists of 16 residues. Trimming took 4 bases from V and 3 from J; bases not matched to a gene: 8. Germline loops: CDR1 SNHLY, CDR2 FYNNEI. The CDR3 loop is CASSGPGGASGNTIYF. CDR3 DNA: TGTGCCAGCAGTGGCCCAGGGGGCGCGAGTGGAAACACCATATATTTT.

The chain has TRBV6-1 and TRBJ2-7; D unresolved. Looked up from germline, CDR1 is MNHNS and CDR2 is SASEGT. The length of the CDR3 is 12 residues. Trimming cost V 3 bases and J 2 bases, with 5 bases left between them. CDR3 in DNA: TGTGCCAGCAGTGACAGTCCCTACGAGCAGTACTTC. Encoded protein: CASSDSPYEQYF.

The chain has TRBV7-2 and TRBJ2-7; D is possibly TRBD1 (5 bases). The CDR3 is 15 amino acids. Germline V lookup: CDR1 SGHTA, CDR2 FQGNSA. V lost 5 bases, J lost 5 bases, and 19 bases lay in between. The CDR3 DNA is TGTGCCAGCAGCGAAACCGGACGGACAAACCACGAGCAGTACTTC. Its translation is CASSETGRTNHEQYF. Looking up the rest from reference TRBV7-2 and TRBJ2-7 gives the full variable domain: GAGVSQSPSNKVTEKGKDVELRCDPISGHTALYWYRQSLGQGLEFLIYFQGNSAPDKSGLPSDRFSAERTGGSVSTLTIQRTQQEDSAVYLCASSETGRTNHEQYFGPGTRLTVT.

The V and J genes are TRBV5-6 and TRBJ2-7; 8 nucleotides align to TRBD2. The germline V gene has CDR1 SGHDT and CDR2 YYEEEE. This CDR3 is built from 16 residues. V shed 4 bases, J shed 0 bases, and the junction held 9 bases outside the gene matches. The CDR3 loop is CASSRGLGGSSYEQYF. The CDR3 coding sequence is TGTGCCAGCAGCCGGGGACTAGGGGGGAGCTCCTACGAGCAGTACTTC. The variable domain in full, completed from reference TRBV5-6 and TRBJ2-7, reads DAGVTQSPTHLIKTRGQQVTLRCSPKSGHDTVSWYQQALGQGPQFIFQYYEEEERQRGNFPDRFSGHQFPNYSSELNVNALLLGDSALYLCASSRGLGGSSYEQYFGPGTRLTVT.

This chain uses TRBV12-5 with TRBJ2-3; maybe TRBD2 (5 bases). V was cut by 6 bases and J by 0 bases, with 10 bases left in between. CDR3 length equals 14 residues. The germline CDR1 and CDR2 sequences are LGHNT and FRNRAP. The CDR3 DNA reads as TGTGCTAGTGGGATACTAGATAGCACAGATACGCAGTATTTT. Encoded protein: CASGILDSTDTQYF.

The chain is built from TRBV28 and TRBJ2-3; D is perhaps TRBD2 (6 bases). CDR1 is MDHEN and CDR2 is SYDVKM in the germline V gene. V dropped 8 bases and J dropped 0 bases, with 15 bases sitting between them. CDR3 length: 15 amino acids. The CDR3 DNA reads TGTGCCAGCGTGTATAATAGCGGAAGCACAGATACGCAGTATTTT. Translated: CASVYNSGSTDTQYF. Based on the CDR3 plus reference TRBV28 and TRBJ2-3, the full variable domain is DVKVTQSSRYLVKRTGEKVFLECVQDMDHENMFWYRQDPGLGLRLIYFSYDVKMKEKGDIPEGYSVSREKKERFSLILESASTNQTSMYLCASVYNSGSTDTQYFGPGTRLTVL.

The rearrangement uses TRBV29-1 and TRBJ2-1; 11 nucleotides match TRBD2. The CDR3 runs 13 residues. J gave up 8 bases and V 3 bases, and 3 bases lay outside the gene matches. Looked up from germline, CDR1 is SQVTM and CDR2 is ANQGSEA. The CDR3 reads CSVEGTSGYEQFF. The CDR3 nucleotides are TGCAGCGTTGAGGGGACTAGCGGTTATGAGCAGTTCTTC.

The chain couples TRBV7-9 to TRBJ2-3; 7 bases match TRBD1. From germline, CDR1 is SEHNR and CDR2 FQNEAQ (reference sequence). This CDR3 is built from 18 residues. Trimming took 0 bases from V and 2 from J; bases not matched to a gene: 11. CDR3 bases: TGTGCCAGCAGCTTAGCAAGGCCAACAGGGGTGCCCACAGATACGCAGTATTTT. Protein sequence: CASSLARPTGVPTDTQYF.

The V and J genes are TRBV6-6 and TRBJ1-2; 7 bases fit TRBD1. Per germline, CDR1 MNHNY and CDR2 SVGAGI (reference sequence). The CDR3 runs 14 residues. Trimming cost V 0 bases and J 8 bases; bases outside gene matches: 6. The CDR3 DNA reads TGTGCCAGCAGTTACTCAGGGGGCGCGGCGGGCTACACCTTC. Its translation: CASSYSGGAAGYTF.

V gene TRBV6-1 combines with J gene TRBJ1-1; the D gene is possibly TRBD1 (6 bases). V was shortened by 5 bases and J by 8 bases, with 12 bases between the two germline ends. Germline CDR1 MNHNS, CDR2 SASEGT. The CDR3 is 12 amino acids. The CDR3 loop reads CASSRGQTEAFF. The CDR3, as DNA: TGTGCCAGCAGTCGCGGACAGACCGAAGCTTTCTTT.